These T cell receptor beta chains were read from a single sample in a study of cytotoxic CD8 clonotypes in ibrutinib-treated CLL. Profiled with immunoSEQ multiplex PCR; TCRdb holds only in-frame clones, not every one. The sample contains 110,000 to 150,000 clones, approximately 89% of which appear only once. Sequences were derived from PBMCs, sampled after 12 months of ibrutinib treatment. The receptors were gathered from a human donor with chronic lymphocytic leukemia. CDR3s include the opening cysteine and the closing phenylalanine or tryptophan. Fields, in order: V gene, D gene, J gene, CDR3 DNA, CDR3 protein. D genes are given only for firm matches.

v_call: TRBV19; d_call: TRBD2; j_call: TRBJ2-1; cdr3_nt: TGTGCCAGTAGTTCCCGGGACTATCAAGGTGAGCAGTTCTTC; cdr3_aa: CASSSRDYQGEQFF
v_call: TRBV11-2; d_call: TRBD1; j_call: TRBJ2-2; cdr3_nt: TGTGCCAGCAGCCCGTGGGACAGGGGTACCGGGGAGCTGTTTTTT; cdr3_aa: CASSPWDRGTGELFF
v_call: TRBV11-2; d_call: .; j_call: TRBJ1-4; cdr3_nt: TGTGCCAGCAGCTTGTTTCCCCTCGTGAGTAGCGGAGAAAAACTGTTTTTT; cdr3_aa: CASSLFPLVSSGEKLFF
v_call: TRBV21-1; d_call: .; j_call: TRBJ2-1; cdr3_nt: TGTGCCAGCCCCATCATGGTTCGAACCTACAATGAGCAGTTCTTC; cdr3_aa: CASPIMVRTYNEQFF
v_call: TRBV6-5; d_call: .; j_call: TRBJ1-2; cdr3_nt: TGTGCCAGCAGTTACGTGCAGGGCCGAACTAACTATGGCTACACCTTC; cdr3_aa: CASSYVQGRTNYGYTF
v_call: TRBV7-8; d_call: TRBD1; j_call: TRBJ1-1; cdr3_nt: TGTGCCAGCAGCTTTTACCGGGGACAGACGATGAACACTGAAGCTTTCTTT; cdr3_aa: CASSFYRGQTMNTEAFF
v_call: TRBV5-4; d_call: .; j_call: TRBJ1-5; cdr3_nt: TGTGCCAGCAGCTCCGGGTTAGGAGACGGCAATCAGCCCCAGCATTTT; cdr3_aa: CASSSGLGDGNQPQHF
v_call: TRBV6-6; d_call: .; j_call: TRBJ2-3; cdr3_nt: TGTGCCAGCAGTTACTTGGAAGATACGCAGTATTTT; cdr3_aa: CASSYLEDTQYF
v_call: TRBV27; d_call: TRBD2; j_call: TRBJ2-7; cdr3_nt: TGTGCCAGCAGTTTGACTGCCGCCTACAAAAGCGGGAGGGACTCCTACGAGCAGTACTTC; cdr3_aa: CASSLTAAYKSGRDSYEQYF
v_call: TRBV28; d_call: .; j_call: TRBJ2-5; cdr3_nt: TGTGCCAGCAGTTTCGACAACTTCCAAGAGACCCAGTACTTC; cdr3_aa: CASSFDNFQETQYF
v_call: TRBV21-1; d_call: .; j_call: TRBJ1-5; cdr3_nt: TGTGCCAGCAGCAAAGGGCCTTACGGGGGCAATCAGCCCCAGCATTTT; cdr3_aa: CASSKGPYGGNQPQHF
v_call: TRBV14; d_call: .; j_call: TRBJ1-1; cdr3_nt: TGTGCCAGCAGCCAAGGCGCCCTTGGCACTGAAGCTTTCTTT; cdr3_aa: CASSQGALGTEAFF
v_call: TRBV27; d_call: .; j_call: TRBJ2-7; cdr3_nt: TGTGCCAGCAGTTTAAGAGGGATTACCTACGAGCAGTACTTC; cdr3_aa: CASSLRGITYEQYF